This T cell receptor (beta chain) emerged from a study of neurological immune-mediated disorders. The team produced cDNA through 5'RACE using 10-nucleotide random UMIs. TCRdb called the 5' RACE reads again in MiXCR, with one record for every CDR3 protein. The repertoire holds 25,000 to 30,000 distinct CDR3 sequences, with just over 6.5% as singletons. This clonotype was observed at least ten times. This sequence originates from a woman between 50 and 59 years old in good health. The sequencing sample was made of PBMCs.

The CDR3 coding sequence is TGTGCCAGCAGTCGCCCCCCGTCAAACGAGCAGTACTTC. It translates to CASSRPPSNEQYF. The J gene is TRBJ2-7, the V gene TRBV5-6, with D hard to call. The CDR3 is 13 residues long. V shed 5 bases and J shed 5 bases, with 14 bases lying between them. Germline V gene data show CDR1 as SGHDT and CDR2 as YYEEEE.